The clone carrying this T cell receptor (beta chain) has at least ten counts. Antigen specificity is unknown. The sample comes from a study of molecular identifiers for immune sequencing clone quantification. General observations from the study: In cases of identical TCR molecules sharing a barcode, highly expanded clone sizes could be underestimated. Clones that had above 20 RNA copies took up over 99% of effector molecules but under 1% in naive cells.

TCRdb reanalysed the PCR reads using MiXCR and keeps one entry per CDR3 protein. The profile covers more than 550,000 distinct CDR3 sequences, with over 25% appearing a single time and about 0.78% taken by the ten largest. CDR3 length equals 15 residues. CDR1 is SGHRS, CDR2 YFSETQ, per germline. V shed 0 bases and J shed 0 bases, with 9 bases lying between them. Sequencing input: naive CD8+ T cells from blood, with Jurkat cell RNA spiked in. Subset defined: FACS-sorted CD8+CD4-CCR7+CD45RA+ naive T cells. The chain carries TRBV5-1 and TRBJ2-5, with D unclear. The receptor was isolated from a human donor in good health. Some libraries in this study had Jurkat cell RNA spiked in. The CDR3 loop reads CASSLGTQYQETQYF. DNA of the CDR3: TGCGCCAGCAGCTTGGGGACCCAGTACCAAGAGACCCAGTACTTC.